This TCR beta chain was found in a study of follicular helper T cells after annual influenza vaccination (dated by TCRdb to 2017 to 2019). Regarding the research as a whole: Blood was collected on days 0, 7 and 28 after each seasonal influenza vaccination. The 2013-2014 samples were cryopreserved, while the 2015 samples were processed right after collection. One week after vaccination, a second recruited cohort of more than nine subjects (Table S1) displayed a similar ICOS+CD38+ cTfh response. To look at recall of cTfh clones, some subjects were tracked through successive annual vaccinations covering the 2013-2014, 2014-2015 and 2015-2016 seasons. Multi-year samples were available for six subjects, with four spanning two vaccination seasons and two spanning three seasons. The paper as a whole reports these results and caveats: ICOS+CD38+ cTfh clonality correlated with the frequency of that population, and its change correlated with the change in circulating plasmablast frequency. A recurrent oligoclonal ICOS+CD38+ cTfh response containing tetramer and AIM influenza-specific clonotypes was recalled by successive annual vaccinations. Day 7 ICOS+CD38+ clones were most often found later in ICOS-CD38- cTfh, suggesting that subset may serve as a memory reservoir. Productive TCRB sequences were recovered from only roughly 9-21% of analyzed cells, so rare clonotypes could not be sampled.

In the case of this clone: What antigen it recognizes has not been identified. Base qualities are not recorded, but no much larger clone differs from it by a single base.

Library generation was performed with the immunoSEQ multiplex PCR assay. Adaptive Biotechnologies carried out TCRB amplification, library preparation, sequencing and preliminary bioinformatics at Survey level resolution. TCRB sequencing used multiplex PCR amplification of genomic DNA from sorted cTfh populations. Processing in the source paper ran as follows. In R, clonality was calculated as 1 minus the normalized Shannon entropy, and the Gini index was computed using the R package ineq. The overlap score was defined as the summed counts of shared sequences divided by the total counts of all sequences in both compared samples. The significance of shared clonotypes was tested with Fisher's exact test, assuming a theoretical repertoire of 10^7 TCRB sequences. TCRdb carries this immuneACCESS record with in-frame sequences only. Its versions omit some clonotypes, under half of them owing to an unresolved V gene in the studies checked, with the rest unexplained. From that table come the V and J calls and clone size; the DNA was used to work out D and trimming. The sample yields about 4,200 clones; roughly 82% were counted once. The top ten constitute around 0.86% of the sample.

CDR1 MNHNS and CDR2 SASEGT were looked up in the germline V gene. Including cysteine and phenylalanine, the CDR3 has 13 amino acids. CDR3 DNA only is kept here, 39 bases in frame from base 1. The germline ends are 7 bases apart after V is trimmed by 1 base and J by 3 bases. The sample's time point label, in plain terms: 2015-2016 season, 7 days after influenza vaccination. Adults received seasonal inactivated influenza vaccine (Fluvarix), and TCRB sequencing tracked sorted blood CD4 subsets before and after vaccination. To be eligible, subjects had to be community-dwelling and could not have received an influenza vaccine during the previous 6 months. Influenza vaccine contraindications, substance abuse, HIV/AIDS, active malignancy, immunomodulatory medication and active illness such as respiratory infection were included among the exclusion criteria. At each time point, about 35 to 110 mL of blood was collected. Circulating Tfh were defined as non-naive CD4+CXCR5+PD-1+ cells, and these cells were sorted into ICOS+CD38+ and ICOS-CD38- fractions. Ficoll-Paque PLUS or SepMate separation was used to isolate PBMC. Before DNA was extracted, the cell subsets were sorted from PBMC using a BD FACS Aria.

This chain joins TRBV6-1 to TRBJ2-7, with the D call tentatively TRBD1 or TRBD2, each fitting 5 bases. The source was CXCR5+ CD38- circulating T follicular helper cells from blood, collected 7 days after influenza vaccination. The cell subset or site label, read with the paper, signifies: circulating Tfh, non-naive CD4+CXCR5+PD-1+ (ICOS+CD38+ or ICOS-CD38-). The receptor's source is an adult who received the influenza vaccine. This receptor has the CDR3 CASSEGDHYEQYF. In nucleotides, the sequence is TGTGCCAGCAGTGAAGGGGACCACTACGAGCAGTACTTC.